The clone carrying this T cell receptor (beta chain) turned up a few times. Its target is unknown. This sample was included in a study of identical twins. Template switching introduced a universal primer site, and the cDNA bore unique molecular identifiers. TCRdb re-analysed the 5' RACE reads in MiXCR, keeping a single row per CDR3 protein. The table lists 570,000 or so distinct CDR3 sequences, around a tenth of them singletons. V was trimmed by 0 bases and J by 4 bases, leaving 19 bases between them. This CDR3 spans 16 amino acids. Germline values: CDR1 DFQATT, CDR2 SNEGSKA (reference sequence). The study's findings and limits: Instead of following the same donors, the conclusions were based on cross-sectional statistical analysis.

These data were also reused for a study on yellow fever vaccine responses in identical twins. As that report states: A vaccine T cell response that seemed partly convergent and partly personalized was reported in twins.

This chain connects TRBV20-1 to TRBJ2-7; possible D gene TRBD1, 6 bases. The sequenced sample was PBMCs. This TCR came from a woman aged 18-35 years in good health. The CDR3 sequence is CSARDPRRRGGYEQYF. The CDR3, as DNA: TGCAGTGCTAGAGATCCTCGTCGCAGGGGTGGATACGAGCAGTACTTC.